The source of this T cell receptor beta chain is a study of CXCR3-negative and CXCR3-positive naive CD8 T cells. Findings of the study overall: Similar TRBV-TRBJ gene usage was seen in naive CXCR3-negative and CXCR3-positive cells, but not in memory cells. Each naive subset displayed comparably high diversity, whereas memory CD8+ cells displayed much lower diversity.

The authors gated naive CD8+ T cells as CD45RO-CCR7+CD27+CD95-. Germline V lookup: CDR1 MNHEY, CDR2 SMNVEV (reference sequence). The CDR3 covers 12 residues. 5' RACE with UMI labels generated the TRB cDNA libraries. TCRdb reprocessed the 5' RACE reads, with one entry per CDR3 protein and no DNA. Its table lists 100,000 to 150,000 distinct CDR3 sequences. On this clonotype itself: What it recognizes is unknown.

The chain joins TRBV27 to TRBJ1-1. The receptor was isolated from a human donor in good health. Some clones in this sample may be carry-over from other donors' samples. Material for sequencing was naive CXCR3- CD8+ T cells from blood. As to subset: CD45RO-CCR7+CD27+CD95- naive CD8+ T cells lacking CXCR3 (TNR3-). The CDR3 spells CASSQANTEAFF.